Each of the 15 T cell receptor beta chains below was sequenced from the same sample in a study of control samples from healthy donors and cancer patients. Sequenced by immunoSEQ multiplex PCR; TCRdb stores in-frame clones only, minus some. The sample contains some 120,000 clones, more than 75% of which appear only once. Sequencing was carried out using blood. Receptor source: a woman in her seventies in good health.

This chain uses TRBV3-1 (or the pseudogene TRBV3-2) with TRBJ1-2; 11 bases align to TRBD1. The CDR3 is 13 amino acids. The germline CDR1 and CDR2 sequences are LGHDT and YNNKEL (reference sequence). The junction had 2 bases not matched to a gene; V was cut back by 2 bases and J by 9 bases. CDR3 residues: CASSQRDRGSYTF. The CDR3 nucleotides are TGTGCCAGCAGCCAAAGGGACAGGGGGAGCTACACCTTC.

Regarding this clone: The same CDR3 can be traced to other DNA sequences in this sample. V usage is TRBV7-2 and J usage is TRBJ1-2; 9 positions agree with TRBD1. Looked up from germline, CDR1 is SGHTA and CDR2 is FQGNSA. The CDR3 is made up of 15 amino acids. V lost 5 bases and J lost 4; bases outside the gene matches: 8. CDR3 protein: CASSPDRGQGYGYTF. DNA of the CDR3: TGTGCCAGCAGCCCGGACAGGGGACAGGGCTATGGCTACACCTTC. Drawing the rest from reference TRBV7-2 and TRBJ1-2, the complete variable domain is GAGVSQSPSNKVTEKGKDVELRCDPISGHTALYWYRQSLGQGLEFLIYFQGNSAPDKSGLPSDRFSAERTGGSVSTLTIQRTQQEDSAVYLCASSPDRGQGYGYTFGSGTRLTVV.

This chain links TRBV9 with TRBJ2-2; 11 bases match TRBD2. Germline V gene sequence: CDR1 SGDLS, CDR2 YYNGEE. J lost 1 base, V lost 4 bases, and 9 bases had no gene match. The CDR3 runs 18 residues. The DNA of the CDR3 is TGTGCCAGCAGCCCCTGGACTAGCGGGCCATGGAACACCGGGGAGCTGTTTTTT. This translates into CASSPWTSGPWNTGELFF.

J is TRBJ2-5 and V is TRBV5-4; D may be TRBD2 (5 bases). CDR3 size: 15 residues. The germline V and J ends were trimmed by 4 bases and 3 bases, with 16 bases remaining between them. Germline CDR1 is SGHNT and CDR2 is YYREEE (reference sequence). The CDR3 sequence is CASSPDSGFKETQYF. CDR3 DNA: TGTGCCAGCAGCCCCGACTCGGGATTTAAAGAGACCCAGTACTTC.

The chain combines TRBV6-5 with TRBJ1-5; 9 bases line up with TRBD1. The CDR3 sequence is 14 residues long. Germline V lookup: CDR1 MNHEY, CDR2 SVGAGI. With 6 bases clipped from V and 6 bases from J, the junction kept 6 bases outside the gene matches. CDR3 DNA: TGTGCCAGCAGGGATACAGGGGGCGTTCAGCCCCAGCATTTT. The encoded protein is CASRDTGGVQPQHF.

The chain employs TRBV10-3 and TRBJ2-7, with 9 bases fitting TRBD1. J lost 0 bases, V lost 6 bases, and 6 bases had no gene match. Looked up from germline, CDR1 is ENHRY and CDR2 is SYGVKD. This CDR3 has 15 residues. CDR3 amino acids: CAIRMGQGTSYEQYF. The CDR3 coding sequence is TGTGCCATCAGGATGGGACAGGGCACCTCCTACGAGCAGTACTTC.

The rearrangement joins TRBV18 to TRBJ2-1, with D unresolved. The germline CDR1 and CDR2 sequences are KGHSH and LQKENI. The CDR3 is 14 amino acids. The V gene lost 2 bases and the J gene lost 0 bases, with 5 bases spanning the gap. CDR3 bases: TGTGCCAGCTCACCAATCAGCTCCTACAATGAGCAGTTCTTC. This translates into CASSPISSYNEQFF.

The chain uses TRBV10-3 and TRBJ1-1; D is possibly TRBD1 (5 bases). CDR1 and CDR2 from the germline V gene are ENHRY and SYGVKD. Trimming took 7 bases from V and 11 from J, leaving 20 bases between them. The CDR3 length is 13 residues. The CDR3 DNA sequence: TGTGCCATCACCGCGGGACCCGGGATTACGGCTTTCTTT. Its translation: CAITAGPGITAFF.

This clone was found once. This sample includes further DNA sequences coding for the same CDR3. This rearrangement joins TRBV9 to TRBJ1-1; 8 bases line up with TRBD1. Trimming at V came to 0 bases and at J to 1 base, leaving 5 bases not matched to a gene. CDR1 SGDLS and CDR2 YYNGEE come from the germline V gene. The CDR3 is made up of 16 amino acids. Here the CDR3 reads CASSVGQGQGNTEAFF. In DNA form, the CDR3 reads TGTGCCAGCAGCGTAGGACAAGGACAGGGGAACACTGAAGCTTTCTTT.

The genes are TRBV7-8 and TRBJ1-3; D unclear. With 5 bases removed from V and 4 bases from J, the gap between germline ends came to 9 bases. Germline-derived CDR1 and CDR2 are SGHVS and FQNEAQ. This CDR3 is built from 13 residues. CDR3 nucleotide sequence: TGTGCCAGCAGCCTGTTAGGAGGAAACACCATATATTTT. Translated: CASSLLGGNTIYF.

V gene TRBV20-1 combines with J gene TRBJ1-1; no firm D call. Germline V CDR1 and CDR2: DFQATT, SNEGSKA (reference sequence). The CDR3 is 12 amino acids. Between the trimmed V and J ends, which lost 3 bases and 2 bases, there was a span of 7 bases. The CDR3 reads CSASEGNTEAFF. The DNA for the CDR3 is TGCAGTGCTAGTGAGGGTAACACTGAAGCTTTCTTT.

The chain employs TRBV23-1 and TRBJ2-5; D gene ambiguous. TRBV23-1 is sorted into the ORF group, with uncertain function. Trimming cost V 3 bases and J 4 bases, with 6 bases left between them. The CDR3 loop spans 12 amino acids. CDR3 region: CASSHRRETQYF. DNA of the CDR3: TGCGCCAGCAGTCACCGCCGAGAGACCCAGTACTTC.

The chain recombines TRBV2 with TRBJ2-1; D remains unclear. The length of the CDR3 is 14 residues. V dropped 8 bases and J dropped 0 bases, with 11 bases sitting between them. The germline V gene has CDR1 SNHLY and CDR2 FYNNEI. CDR3 DNA: TGTGCCAGCGGTCAATCGAGCTCCTACAATGAGCAGTTCTTC. Residues: CASGQSSSYNEQFF.

The V call is TRBV4-3, the J call TRBJ1-3, with TRBD1 matching 8 bases. In germline, CDR1 is LGHNA, CDR2 YSLEER. After removal of 4 bases from V and 4 bases from J, the junction contained 6 bases not matched to a gene. The CDR3 length is 15 residues. Here the CDR3 DNA reads TGCGCCAGCAGCCGCGACGGGACAGGCGGAAACACCATATATTTT. This gives the protein CASSRDGTGGNTIYF.

The chain joins TRBV6-5 to TRBJ2-5; unclear D gene. V was clipped by 2 bases and J by 3 bases, with 7 bases between them. The CDR3 spans 13 residues. Germline V lookup: CDR1 MNHEY, CDR2 SVGAGI. DNA of the CDR3: TGTGCCAGCAGTTACATAGGGAAAGAGACCCAGTACTTC. Amino acids: CASSYIGKETQYF.